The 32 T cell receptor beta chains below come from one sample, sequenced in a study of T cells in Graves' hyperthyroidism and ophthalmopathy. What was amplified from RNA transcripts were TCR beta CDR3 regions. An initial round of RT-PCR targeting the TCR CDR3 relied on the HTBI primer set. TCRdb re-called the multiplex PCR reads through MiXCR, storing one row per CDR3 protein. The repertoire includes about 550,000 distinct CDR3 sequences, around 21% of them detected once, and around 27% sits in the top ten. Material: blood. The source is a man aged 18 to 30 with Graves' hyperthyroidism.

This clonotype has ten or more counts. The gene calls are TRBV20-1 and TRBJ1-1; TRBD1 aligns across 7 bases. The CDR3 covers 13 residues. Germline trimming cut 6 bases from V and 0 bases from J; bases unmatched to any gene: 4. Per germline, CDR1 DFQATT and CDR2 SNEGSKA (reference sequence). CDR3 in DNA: TGCAGTGCGACAGGGCCCATGAACACTGAAGCTTTCTTT. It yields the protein CSATGPMNTEAFF.

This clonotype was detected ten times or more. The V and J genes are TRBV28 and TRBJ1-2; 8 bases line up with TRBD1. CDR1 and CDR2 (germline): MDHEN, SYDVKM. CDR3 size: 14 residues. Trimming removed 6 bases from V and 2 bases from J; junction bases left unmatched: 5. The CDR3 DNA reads TGTGCCAGCAGCTTCAGGGGGCCCAACTATGGCTACACCTTC. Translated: CASSFRGPNYGYTF.

The CDR3 nucleotides are TGTGCCTGGAGCTCGGACAGAAACATTCAGTACTTC. It encodes CAWSSDRNIQYF. The rearrangement joins TRBV30 to TRBJ2-4; D may be TRBD1 (6 bases). Trimming stripped 3 bases from V and 6 bases from J, with 9 bases between. The CDR3 extends over 12 amino acids. Germline CDR1 reads GTSNPN; CDR2 reads SVGIG (reference sequence). The full variable domain, in which reference TRBV30 and TRBJ2-4 provide the parts outside the CDR3, is SQTIHQWPATLVQPVGSPLSLECTVEGTSNPNLYWYRQAAGRGLQLLFYSVGIGQISSEVPQNLSASRPQDRQFILSSKKLLLSDSGFYLCAWSSDRNIQYFGAGTRLSVL.

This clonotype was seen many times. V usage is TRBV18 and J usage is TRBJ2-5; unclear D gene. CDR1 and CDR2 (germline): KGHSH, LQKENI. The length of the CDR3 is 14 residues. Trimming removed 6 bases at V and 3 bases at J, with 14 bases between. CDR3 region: CASSPVMTEETQYF. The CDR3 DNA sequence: TGTGCCAGCTCCCCAGTTATGACCGAAGAGACCCAGTACTTC. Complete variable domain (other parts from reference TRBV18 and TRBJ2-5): NAGVMQNPRHLVRRRGQEARLRCSPMKGHSHVYWYRQLPEEGLKFMVYLQKENIIDESGMPKERFSAEFPKEGPSILRIQQVVRGDSAAYFCASSPVMTEETQYFGPGTRLLVL.

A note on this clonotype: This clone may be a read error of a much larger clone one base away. The CDR3 sequence is CASSKRNIKYF. CDR3 DNA: TGTGCCAGCAGTAAGAGGAACATTAAGTACTTC. The genes are TRBV28 and TRBJ2-4, with D uncertain. The CDR3 spans 11 residues. Germline loops: CDR1 MDHEN, CDR2 SYDVKM.

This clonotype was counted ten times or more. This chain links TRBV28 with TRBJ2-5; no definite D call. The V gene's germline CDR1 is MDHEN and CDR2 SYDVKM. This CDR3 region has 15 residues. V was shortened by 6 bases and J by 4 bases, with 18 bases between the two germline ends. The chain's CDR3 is CASSRNDGFRETQYF. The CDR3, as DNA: TGTGCCAGCAGCCGCAATGACGGTTTCAGAGAGACCCAGTACTTC.

The CDR3 DNA reads as TGTGCCAGCGGGATCGGCCCCTATGGCTACACCTTC. Its protein product is CASGIGPYGYTF. V usage is TRBV5-5 and J usage is TRBJ1-2; D is undetermined. The ends were cut back, 7 bases at V and 4 bases at J, with 11 bases in the middle. The CDR3 runs 12 residues. CDR1 SGHKS and CDR2 YYEKEE come from the germline V gene (reference sequence).

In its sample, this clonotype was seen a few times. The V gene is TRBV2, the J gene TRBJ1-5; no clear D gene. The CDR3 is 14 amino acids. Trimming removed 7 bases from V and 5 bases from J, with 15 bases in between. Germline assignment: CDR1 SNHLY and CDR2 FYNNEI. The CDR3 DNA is TGTGCCAGCACCGCTCGGGGTTCGGATCAGCCCCAGCATTTT. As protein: CASTARGSDQPQHF.

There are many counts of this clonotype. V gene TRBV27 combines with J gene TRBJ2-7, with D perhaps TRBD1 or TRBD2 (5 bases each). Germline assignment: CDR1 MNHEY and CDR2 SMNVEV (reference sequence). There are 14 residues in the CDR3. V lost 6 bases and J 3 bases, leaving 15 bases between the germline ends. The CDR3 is CASSLNRDVYEQYF. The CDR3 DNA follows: TGTGCCAGCAGCCTTAACCGGGACGTCTACGAGCAGTACTTC.

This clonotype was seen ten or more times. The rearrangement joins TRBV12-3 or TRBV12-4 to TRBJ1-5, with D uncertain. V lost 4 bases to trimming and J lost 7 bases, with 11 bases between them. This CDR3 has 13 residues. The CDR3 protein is CASSSTWRQPQHF. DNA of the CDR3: TGTGCCAGCAGTTCGACGTGGAGGCAGCCCCAGCATTTT.

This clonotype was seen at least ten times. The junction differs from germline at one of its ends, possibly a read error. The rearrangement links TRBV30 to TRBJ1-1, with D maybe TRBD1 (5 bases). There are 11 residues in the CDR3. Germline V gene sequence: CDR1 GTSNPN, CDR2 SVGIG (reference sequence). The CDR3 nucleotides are TGTGCCCGGAGGGAGGGGACGGGAGCTTTCTTT. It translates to CARREGTGAFF.

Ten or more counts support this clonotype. CDR3 nucleotides: TGTGCCAGCAGCTTAGTGGGACAGGTTAATCAGCCCCAGCATTTT. This encodes CASSLVGQVNQPQHF. The chain recombines TRBV11-2 with TRBJ1-5, with TRBD1 matching 8 bases. The CDR3 runs 15 residues. The V and J ends lost 1 base and 4 bases, in that order; junction bases with no gene match: 3. The germline gives CDR1 SGHAT, CDR2 FQNNGV.

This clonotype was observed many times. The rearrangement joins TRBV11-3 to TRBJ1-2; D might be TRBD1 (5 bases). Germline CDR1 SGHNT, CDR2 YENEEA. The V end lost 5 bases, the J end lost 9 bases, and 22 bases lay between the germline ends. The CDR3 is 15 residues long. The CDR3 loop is CASSPRSGDSASYTF. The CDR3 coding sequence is TGTGCCAGCAGCCCCCGATCGGGGGACTCCGCCAGCTACACCTTC.

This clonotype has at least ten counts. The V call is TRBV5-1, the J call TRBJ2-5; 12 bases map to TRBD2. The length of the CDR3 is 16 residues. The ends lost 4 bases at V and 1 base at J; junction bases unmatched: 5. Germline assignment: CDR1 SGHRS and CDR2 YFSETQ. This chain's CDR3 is CASSHGLAGPQETQYF. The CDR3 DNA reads TGCGCCAGCAGCCATGGACTAGCGGGGCCCCAAGAGACCCAGTACTTC.

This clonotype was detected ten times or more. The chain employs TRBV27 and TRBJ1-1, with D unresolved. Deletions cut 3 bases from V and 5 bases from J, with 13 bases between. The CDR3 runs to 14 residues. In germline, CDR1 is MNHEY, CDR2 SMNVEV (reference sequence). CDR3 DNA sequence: TGTGCCAGCAGTTTGAAGGGAAGAGGGACTGAAGCTTTCTTT. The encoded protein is CASSLKGRGTEAFF.

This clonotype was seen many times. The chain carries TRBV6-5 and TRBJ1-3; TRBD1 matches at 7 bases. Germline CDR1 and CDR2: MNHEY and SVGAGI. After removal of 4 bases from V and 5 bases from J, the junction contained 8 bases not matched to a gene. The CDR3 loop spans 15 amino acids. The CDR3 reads CASSSTQGRRNTIYF. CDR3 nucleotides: TGTGCCAGCAGTTCTACACAGGGGCGAAGAAACACCATATATTTT.

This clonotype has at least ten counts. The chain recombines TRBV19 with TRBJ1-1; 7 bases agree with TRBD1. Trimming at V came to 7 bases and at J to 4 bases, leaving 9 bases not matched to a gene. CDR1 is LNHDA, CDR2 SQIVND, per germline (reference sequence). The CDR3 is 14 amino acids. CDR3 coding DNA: TGTGCCAGTAACCTAGGGGGCCGGAGCACTGAAGCTTTCTTT. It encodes CASNLGGRSTEAFF. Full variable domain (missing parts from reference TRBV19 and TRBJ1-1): DGGITQSPKYLFRKEGQNVTLSCEQNLNHDAMYWYRQDPGQGLRLIYYSQIVNDFQKGDIAEGYSVSREKKESFPLTVTSAQKNPTAFYLCASNLGGRSTEAFFGQGTRLTVV.

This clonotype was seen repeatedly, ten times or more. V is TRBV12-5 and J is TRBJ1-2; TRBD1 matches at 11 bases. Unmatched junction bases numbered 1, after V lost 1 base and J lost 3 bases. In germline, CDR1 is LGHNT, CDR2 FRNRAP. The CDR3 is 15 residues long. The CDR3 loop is CASGLGTGGDYGYTF. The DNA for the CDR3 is TGTGCTAGTGGTTTGGGGACAGGGGGCGACTATGGCTACACCTTC.

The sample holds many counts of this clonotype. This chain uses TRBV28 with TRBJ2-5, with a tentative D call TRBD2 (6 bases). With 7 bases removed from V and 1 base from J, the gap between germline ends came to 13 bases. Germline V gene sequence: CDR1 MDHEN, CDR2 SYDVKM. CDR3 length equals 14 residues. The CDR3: CASTLGTFQETQYF. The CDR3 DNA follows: TGTGCCAGCACCCTGGGGACTTTCCAAGAGACCCAGTACTTC.

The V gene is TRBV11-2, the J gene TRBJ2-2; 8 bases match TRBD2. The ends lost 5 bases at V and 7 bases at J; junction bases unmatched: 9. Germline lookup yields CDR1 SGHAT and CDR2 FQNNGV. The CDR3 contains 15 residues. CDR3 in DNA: TGTGCCAGCAGCGCGAGCGGGGGTAGTTTCGGGGAGCTGTTTTTT. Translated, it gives CASSASGGSFGELFF.

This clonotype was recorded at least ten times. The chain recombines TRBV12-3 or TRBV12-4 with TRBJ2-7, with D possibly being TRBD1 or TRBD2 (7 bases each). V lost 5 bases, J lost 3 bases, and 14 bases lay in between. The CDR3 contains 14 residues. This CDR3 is CASSPSGDSYEQYF. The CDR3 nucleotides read TGTGCCAGCAGTCCCAGCGGGGACAGCTACGAGCAGTACTTC.

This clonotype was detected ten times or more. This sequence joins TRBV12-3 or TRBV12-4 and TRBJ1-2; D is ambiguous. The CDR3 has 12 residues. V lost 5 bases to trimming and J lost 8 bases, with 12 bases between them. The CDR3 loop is CASSLGSWGYTF. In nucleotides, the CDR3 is TGTGCCAGCAGTCTCGGCAGTTGGGGCTACACCTTC.

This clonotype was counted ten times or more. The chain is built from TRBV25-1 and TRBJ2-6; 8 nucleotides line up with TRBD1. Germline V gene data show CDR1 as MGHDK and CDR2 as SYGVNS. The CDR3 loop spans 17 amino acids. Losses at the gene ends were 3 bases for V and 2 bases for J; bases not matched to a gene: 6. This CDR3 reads CASSDGQGGPGANVLTF. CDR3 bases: TGTGCCAGCAGTGACGGACAGGGCGGCCCTGGGGCCAACGTCCTGACTTTC.

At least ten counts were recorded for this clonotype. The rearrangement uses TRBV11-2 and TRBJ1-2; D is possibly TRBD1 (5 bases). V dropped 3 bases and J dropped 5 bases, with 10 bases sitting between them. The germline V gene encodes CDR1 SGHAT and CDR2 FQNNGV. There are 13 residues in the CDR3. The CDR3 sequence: CASSFGTAYGYTF. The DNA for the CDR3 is TGTGCCAGCAGCTTTGGGACCGCTTATGGCTACACCTTC.

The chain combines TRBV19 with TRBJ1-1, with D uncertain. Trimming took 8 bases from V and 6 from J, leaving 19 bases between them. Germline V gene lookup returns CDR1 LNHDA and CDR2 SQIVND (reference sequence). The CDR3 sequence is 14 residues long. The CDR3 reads CASSSDHGRAEAFF. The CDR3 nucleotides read TGTGCCAGTTCTTCGGACCACGGTCGGGCTGAAGCTTTCTTT.

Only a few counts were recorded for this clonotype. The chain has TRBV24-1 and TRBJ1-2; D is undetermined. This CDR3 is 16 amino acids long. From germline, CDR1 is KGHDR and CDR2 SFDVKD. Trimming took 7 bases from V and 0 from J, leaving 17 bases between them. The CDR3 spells CATSGREDPANYGYTF. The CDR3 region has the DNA TGTGCCACCAGCGGACGGGAGGATCCTGCTAACTATGGCTACACCTTC.

The CDR3, as DNA: TGTGCCAGCAGCTTAGGTGTAGGGACCGGGGAGCTGTTTTTT. Its translation is CASSLGVGTGELFF. This chain links TRBV7-3 with TRBJ2-2; D remains ambiguous. With 2 bases removed from V and 5 bases from J, the gap between germline ends came to 9 bases. CDR1 is SGHTA, CDR2 FQGTGA, per germline. This CDR3 spans 14 amino acids.

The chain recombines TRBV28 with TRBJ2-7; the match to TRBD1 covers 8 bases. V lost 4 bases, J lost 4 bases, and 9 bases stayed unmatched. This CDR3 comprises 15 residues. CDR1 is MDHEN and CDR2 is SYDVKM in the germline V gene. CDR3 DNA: TGTGCCAGCAGTTCAACGTCGACAGGGGTTTACGAGCAGTACTTC. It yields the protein CASSSTSTGVYEQYF.

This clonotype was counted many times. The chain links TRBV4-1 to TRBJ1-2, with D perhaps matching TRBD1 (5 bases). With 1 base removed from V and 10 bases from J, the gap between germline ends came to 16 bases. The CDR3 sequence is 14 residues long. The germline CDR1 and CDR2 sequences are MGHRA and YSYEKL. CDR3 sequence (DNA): TGCGCCAGCAGCCAAGTTGAGGGGTTGGCTTTCTACACCTTC. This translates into CASSQVEGLAFYTF.

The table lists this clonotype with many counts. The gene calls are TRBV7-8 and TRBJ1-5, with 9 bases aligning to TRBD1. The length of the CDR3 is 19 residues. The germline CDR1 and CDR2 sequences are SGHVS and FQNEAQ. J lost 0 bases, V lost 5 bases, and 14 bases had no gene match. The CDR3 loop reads CASSPWSGQGPYSNQPQHF. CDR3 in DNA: TGTGCCAGCAGCCCGTGGTCGGGACAGGGCCCTTATAGCAATCAGCCCCAGCATTTT.

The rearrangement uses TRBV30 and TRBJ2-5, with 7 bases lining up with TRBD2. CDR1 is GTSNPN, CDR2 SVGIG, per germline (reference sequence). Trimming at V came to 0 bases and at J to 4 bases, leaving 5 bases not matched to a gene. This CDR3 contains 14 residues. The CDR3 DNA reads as TGTGCCTGGAGTGTAAGGGTAGCGGGAGAGACCCAGTACTTC. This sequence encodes CAWSVRVAGETQYF. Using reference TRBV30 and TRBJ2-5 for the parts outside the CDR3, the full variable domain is SQTIHQWPATLVQPVGSPLSLECTVEGTSNPNLYWYRQAAGRGLQLLFYSVGIGQISSEVPQNLSASRPQDRQFILSSKKLLLSDSGFYLCAWSVRVAGETQYFGPGTRLLVL.

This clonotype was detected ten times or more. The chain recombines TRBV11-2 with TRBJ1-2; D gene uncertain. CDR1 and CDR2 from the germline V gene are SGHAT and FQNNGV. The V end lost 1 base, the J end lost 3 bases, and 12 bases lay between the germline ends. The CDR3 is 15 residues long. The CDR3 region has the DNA TGTGCCAGCAGCTTAGGATCCGGGTTGGACTATGGCTACACCTTC. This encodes CASSLGSGLDYGYTF.